This TCR beta chain was identified in a study of blood T cell repertoires in COVID-19. The overall study: Two consecutive negative NP/OP PCR tests, clearance, or resolved symptoms defined Cohort 3 recovery.

The CDR3 is 12 residues long. Trimming left V 5 bases short and J 9 bases short, with 12 bases between. Looked up from germline, CDR1 is SGHRS and CDR2 is YFSETQ. TCRdb keeps only in-frame clones here, not all; method: immunoSEQ multiplex PCR. Of 250,000 to 300,000 clones in the sample, 88% were seen once. The clonotype was recovered from a woman aged 55-70 years in a cohort exposed to, infected with or recovered from COVID-19 (not recorded which). J is TRBJ2-1 and V is TRBV5-1, with unresolved D. Sequences were obtained from PBMCs or T cells enriched from blood (not recorded which). CDR3 protein: CASRTDNGEQFF. The DNA of the CDR3 is TGCGCCAGCAGGACCGACAACGGTGAGCAGTTCTTC.